The source of this T cell receptor beta chain is a study of identical twins (dated by TCRdb to about 2016). Study-wide context: The study deep-sequenced TCR alpha and beta repertoires from monozygotic twins, unrelated adults of various ages and cord blood to test whether fetal clonotypes persist. Replicate twin experiments were performed at different times using different library preparation protocols to rule out contamination.

Broader findings and caveats from the paper: Because the same donors could not be followed over many years, the conclusions depended on cross-sectional statistical analysis. Compared with coincidental sharing between unrelated individuals, out-of-frame TCR alpha sequences shared between twins had an excess of sequences with low generation probability. Excess twin sharing in beta out-of-frame sequences was weaker because fewer shared sequences lowered the signal-to-noise ratio. Out-of-frame TCR alpha sharing in monozygotic twins was systematically underestimated by recombination models, whereas sharing between unrelated individuals was in agreement with the recombination models. Abundant cord blood beta clonotypes had fewer insertions, young adult naive repertoires showed a similar but weaker trend, and memory repertoires showed no such trend. Invariant T cells such as MAIT and iNKT could partly confound zero-insertion analyses, though diverse VJ usage argued against this for most clonotypes.

Only healthy Caucasian donors were included. Library construction relied on 5' RACE. Sequenced on an Illumina HiSeq 2000. Template switching added a universal primer binding site, and the final cDNA carried a unique molecular identifier that allowed TCR cDNA molecules to be counted accurately. Specific primers in the conserved constant-segment region were used to synthesize first-strand cDNA for the TCR alpha and beta chains. To control for contamination, every cDNA library was double barcoded, receiving both a SMART-Mk sample barcode and Illumina barcodes. Two successive PCR steps introduced TruSeq adapter sequences along with Illumina sample barcodes. Sequencing of the TCR alpha and beta cDNA libraries was done on the Illumina HiSeq platform using custom primers. In the authors' own workflow: Unique molecular identifiers were extracted from raw reads with MiGEC, and CDR3 positions were determined with MiXCR. Recombination models were inferred per individual with the repgenHMM and IGoR tools using an EM algorithm. Shared clonotypes were analyzed with the tcR package in R, and sharing was normalized by the product of cloneset sizes. To study raw recombination without the effects of thymic and clonal selection, out-of-frame nonproductive sequences were analyzed. TCRdb reprocessed the public reads (quality trimming at Q25 with fastp, clone calling with MiXCR) and kept in-frame beta chains. Rows matching on CDR3 protein sequence are summarized as one entry with the most common DNA and genes. TCRdb, not the original authors, processed these V and J calls. The sample includes some 1,600,000 distinct CDR3 sequences, with under 35% observed a single time. Together, the top ten hold less than 0.35% of the sample.

This clonotype was observed many times. This clone's antigen is unknown. Nothing much larger sits one base from this clone, and base qualities are not available. This receptor was taken from a newborn girl in good health. The sample consisted of cord blood.

DNA sequence: TGTGCCAGCAGCCAAGTTCAGGGTACCAAAAACATTCAGTACTTC. It specifies CASSQVQGTKNIQYF. This receptor chain uses TRBV4-2 and TRBJ2-4, with TRBD1 tentatively as D gene (5 bases match). The junction carries 9 bases between V and J, which are trimmed by 1 base and 2 bases respectively. Counted from cysteine to phenylalanine, this CDR3 has 15 amino acids. The sequence is cut down to CDR3 DNA, 45 bases in frame from base 1. Via the germline V gene, CDR1 is LGHNA and CDR2 YNFKEQ.